Below, 28 T cell receptor beta chains from the same sample are listed, as sequenced in a study of blood T cell repertoires in COVID-19. TCRdb's table, derived via immunoSEQ multiplex PCR, lists solely in-frame clones and lacks some. Of almost 400,000 clones listed, around 89% are singletons. The sample consisted of PBMCs or T cells enriched from blood (not recorded which). Receptors originate from a woman in her thirties with acute COVID-19.

The chain is built from TRBV7-3 and TRBJ2-7; TRBD1 might be the D (6 bases). Germline assignment: CDR1 SGHTA and CDR2 FQGTGA. V was trimmed by 4 bases and J by 2 bases, leaving 9 bases between them. CDR3 length equals 13 residues. CDR3 nucleotides: TGTGCCAGCAGCTACAACAGGGCCTACGAGCAGTACTTC. The encoded protein is CASSYNRAYEQYF.

The CDR3 DNA follows: TGTGCCAGCAGGGACAGGGAAGGAAACACCATATATTTT. Protein product: CASRDREGNTIYF. J is TRBJ1-3 and V is TRBV6-5; 8 bases match TRBD1. CDR1 MNHEY and CDR2 SVGAGI come from the germline V gene. With V trimmed by 6 bases and J by 4 bases, 2 bases remained unmatched. The CDR3 sequence is 13 residues long.

This clone was seen a few times. The V call is TRBV11-3, the J call TRBJ2-5, with 9 bases fitting TRBD2. Germline V gives CDR1 SGHNT, CDR2 YENEEA. This CDR3 is built from 16 residues. The trim removed 1 base at V and 4 bases at J, leaving 7 bases unmatched. The CDR3 loop reads CASSLGTSEGGETQYF. In DNA, the CDR3 is TGTGCCAGCAGCTTAGGGACTAGCGAGGGAGGAGAGACCCAGTACTTC.

This chain uses TRBV9 with TRBJ1-1; D is uncertain. The V and J ends lost 2 bases and 0 bases respectively, with 5 bases between them. This CDR3 region has 13 residues. The germline CDR1 and CDR2 sequences are SGDLS and YYNGEE. CDR3 in DNA: TGTGCCAGCAGCGTGACACTGAACACTGAAGCTTTCTTT. Its protein is CASSVTLNTEAFF.

The rearrangement links TRBV18 to TRBJ2-5; tentatively, D is TRBD1 (6 bases). The CDR3 runs 15 residues. V was clipped by 0 bases and J by 5 bases, with 13 bases between them. Germline V lookup: CDR1 KGHSH, CDR2 LQKENI. The CDR3 protein is CASSPPVTGYETQYF. The CDR3 nucleotides read TGTGCCAGCTCACCACCGGTAACAGGGTATGAGACCCAGTACTTC. The variable domain in full, with the rest retrieved from reference TRBV18 and TRBJ2-5, is NAGVMQNPRHLVRRRGQEARLRCSPMKGHSHVYWYRQLPEEGLKFMVYLQKENIIDESGMPKERFSAEFPKEGPSILRIQQVVRGDSAAYFCASSPPVTGYETQYFGPGTRLLVL.

This chain connects TRBV6-6 to TRBJ1-4; 9 nucleotides agree with TRBD1. Germline V gene lookup returns CDR1 MNHNY and CDR2 SVGAGI (reference sequence). With 6 bases clipped from V and 7 bases from J, the junction kept 9 bases outside the gene matches. The CDR3 contains 15 residues. CDR3 loop: CASRTGGGYFEKLFF. CDR3 sequence (DNA): TGTGCCAGCAGGACAGGGGGAGGTTACTTTGAAAAACTGTTTTTT.

This chain connects TRBV12-5 to TRBJ2-2; a possible D gene is TRBD2 (5 bases). Germline-derived CDR1 and CDR2 are LGHNT and FRNRAP. This CDR3 is 13 amino acids long. V lost 2 bases and J lost 6, with 7 bases in between. The CDR3 nucleotides read TGTGCTAGTGGTTTGTCGGGGTCCGGGGAGCTGTTTTTT. Translation gives CASGLSGSGELFF.

V and J are TRBV6-4 and TRBJ1-1; maybe TRBD1 (6 bases). The V and J ends lost 11 bases and 6 bases respectively, with 25 bases between them. CDR3 size: 15 residues. Germline V gene lookup returns CDR1 MRHNA and CDR2 SNTAGT. The CDR3 DNA is TGTGCCCCCGGGGGGCAGGGAGTCGGTCGGTCTGAAGCTTTCTTT. Amino acid sequence: CAPGGQGVGRSEAFF.

The chain is built from TRBV7-7 and TRBJ1-1; 8 bases align to TRBD1. The V gene end was trimmed by 4 bases and the J gene end by 6 bases; junction bases not matched to a gene: 4. This CDR3 is 13 amino acids long. The germline gives CDR1 SSHAT, CDR2 FNYEAQ (reference sequence). The CDR3 spells CASSSDRGSEAFF. The CDR3 DNA reads TGTGCCAGCAGCTCTGACAGGGGTTCTGAAGCTTTCTTT.

The CDR3 is CASSFEPPESYGYTF. The DNA of the CDR3 is TGCGCCAGCAGCTTCGAACCCCCCGAGAGCTATGGCTACACCTTC. The chain is built from TRBV5-1 and TRBJ1-2, with D unclear. Trimming took 2 bases from V and 4 from J, leaving 15 bases between them. CDR1 is SGHRS, CDR2 YFSETQ, per germline. This CDR3 is 15 amino acids long.

The gene calls are TRBV3-1 (or the pseudogene TRBV3-2) and TRBJ1-1, with 10 bases identical to TRBD1. Germline assignment: CDR1 LGHDT and CDR2 YNNKEL (reference sequence). Trimming at V came to 1 base and at J to 11 bases, leaving 10 bases not matched to a gene. The CDR3 has 15 amino acids. CDR3 sequence reads: CASSQGQGAGSRAFF. The CDR3 coding sequence is TGTGCCAGCAGCCAAGGACAGGGGGCAGGATCGCGTGCTTTCTTT.

The V call is TRBV4-1, the J call TRBJ1-1; 9 nucleotides align to TRBD1. The CDR3 is made up of 15 amino acids. J lost 6 bases, V lost 6 bases, and 11 bases had no gene match. Germline loops: CDR1 MGHRA, CDR2 YSYEKL. CDR3 sequence reads: CASRLVKDRGPEAFF. CDR3 coding DNA: TGCGCCAGCAGACTCGTAAAGGACAGGGGCCCTGAAGCTTTCTTT.

The chain has TRBV19 and TRBJ1-2; 11 nucleotides match TRBD1. This CDR3 spans 18 amino acids. Trimming at V came to 5 bases and at J to 4 bases, leaving 15 bases not matched to a gene. Germline-derived CDR1 and CDR2 are LNHDA and SQIVND (reference sequence). As DNA, the CDR3 is TGTGCCAGTAGTTGGCCCGGCGGACAGGGGGCGCTGGGCTATGGCTACACCTTC. Its protein product is CASSWPGGQGALGYGYTF.

The J gene is TRBJ1-2, the V gene TRBV9; 12 bases line up with TRBD1. CDR1 is SGDLS, CDR2 YYNGEE, per germline. The CDR3 totals 14 residues. Unmatched junction bases numbered 7, after V lost 3 bases and J lost 10 bases. CDR3 loop: CASSGTGTGGPYTF. The CDR3 DNA sequence: TGTGCCAGCAGCGGTACCGGGACAGGGGGCCCCTACACCTTC. Full variable domain (missing parts from reference TRBV9 and TRBJ1-2): DSGVTQTPKHLITATGQRVTLRCSPRSGDLSVYWYQQSLDQGLQFLIQYYNGEERAKGNILERFSAQQFPDLHSELNLSSLELGDSALYFCASSGTGTGGPYTFGSGTRLTVV.

The chain joins TRBV7-3 to TRBJ1-2, with D unclear. CDR1 SGHTA and CDR2 FQGTGA come from the germline V gene. This CDR3 has 14 amino acids. V was clipped by 4 bases and J by 7 bases, with 16 bases between them. The CDR3 sequence is CASSSAGRVVGYTF. The CDR3 coding sequence is TGTGCCAGCAGCTCGGCTGGGAGGGTCGTTGGCTACACCTTC.

V is TRBV9 and J is TRBJ1-3; a weak D match, TRBD1 (6 bases). Per germline, CDR1 SGDLS and CDR2 YYNGEE. The CDR3 runs to 16 residues. V lost 1 base, J lost 2 bases, and 13 bases lay in between. CDR3 DNA: TGTGCCAGCAGCGTATCAACAGGGCCCACTGGAAACACCATATATTTT. Translation gives CASSVSTGPTGNTIYF.

The chain employs TRBV7-3 and TRBJ2-1, with D possibly being TRBD1 (5 bases). The V gene lost 2 bases and the J gene lost 9 bases, with 11 bases spanning the gap. CDR3 size: 13 residues. CDR1 SGHTA and CDR2 FQGTGA come from the germline V gene. CDR3: CASSLGYDSEQFF. The CDR3 coding sequence is TGTGCCAGCAGCTTAGGATATGACAGTGAGCAGTTCTTC.

The chain employs TRBV19 and TRBJ1-2; 7 bases are shared with TRBD1. The V and J ends lost 5 bases and 0 bases, in that order; junction bases with no gene match: 3. The CDR3 sequence is 14 residues long. CDR1 is LNHDA, CDR2 SQIVND, per germline (reference sequence). The CDR3 DNA reads TGTGCCAGTAGTGTCCAGGGGGCTAACTATGGCTACACCTTC. It codes for CASSVQGANYGYTF.

This chain joins TRBV10-3 and TRBJ1-1, with D unclear. This CDR3 has 14 residues. Germline V gives CDR1 ENHRY, CDR2 SYGVKD. With 3 bases removed from V and 11 bases from J, the gap between germline ends came to 19 bases. DNA of the CDR3: TGTGCCATCAGTGATAGTTCGGTAGCGAGTAGGGCTTTCTTT. It codes for CAISDSSVASRAFF.

The V gene is TRBV19, the J gene TRBJ2-7; D is unresolved. Germline CDR1 reads LNHDA; CDR2 reads SQIVND (reference sequence). This CDR3 is 13 amino acids long. V was trimmed by 2 bases and J by 2 bases, leaving 7 bases between them. The CDR3 DNA follows: TGTGCCAGTAGTATAATCCTTACCTACGAGCAGTACTTC. Translated, it gives CASSIILTYEQYF.

The gene calls are TRBV29-1 and TRBJ2-5; TRBD2 agrees at 13 bases. Germline V gene sequence: CDR1 SQVTM, CDR2 ANQGSEA. The CDR3 extends over 18 amino acids. Trimming cost V 1 base and J 5 bases; bases outside gene matches: 13. The CDR3 coding sequence is TGCAGCGTTGAAGTGGGACTAGCGGGATTGGGGCAAATGGAGACCCAGTACTTC. Residues: CSVEVGLAGLGQMETQYF. The variable domain in full, with the rest retrieved from reference TRBV29-1 and TRBJ2-5, is SAVISQKPSRDICQRGTSLTIQCQVDSQVTMMFWYRQQPGQSLTLIATANQGSEATYESGFVIDKFPISRPNLTFSTLTVSNMSPEDSSIYLCSVEVGLAGLGQMETQYFGPGTRLLVL.

The chain joins TRBV2 to TRBJ2-1; 12 bases line up with TRBD2. Trimming removed 6 bases from V and 8 bases from J; junction bases left unmatched: 8. Germline V CDR1 and CDR2: SNHLY, FYNNEI. This CDR3 is 15 amino acids long. CDR3 bases: TGTGCCAGCAGCGACCTAGCGGGGGGGCAGGATGAGCAGTTCTTC. As protein: CASSDLAGGQDEQFF.

CDR3 sequence: CAWSVPGTARQPQHF. The CDR3 DNA is TGTGCCTGGAGTGTACCCGGGACAGCCCGCCAGCCCCAGCATTTT. The chain uses TRBV30 and TRBJ1-5; 7 bases map to TRBD1. This CDR3 is 15 amino acids long. CDR1 and CDR2 from the germline V gene are GTSNPN and SVGIG (reference sequence). The ends lost 0 bases at V and 7 bases at J; junction bases unmatched: 9.

This clone appeared many times. This chain links TRBV30 with TRBJ1-2, with unresolved D. The CDR3 sequence is 14 residues long. V was trimmed by 3 bases and J by 4 bases, leaving 15 bases between them. Germline-derived CDR1 and CDR2 are GTSNPN and SVGIG (reference sequence). CDR3 sequence reads: CAWSTPGQLYGYTF. CDR3 DNA: TGTGCCTGGAGCACTCCTGGGCAGCTCTATGGCTACACCTTC. Full variable domain (missing parts from reference TRBV30 and TRBJ1-2): SQTIHQWPATLVQPVGSPLSLECTVEGTSNPNLYWYRQAAGRGLQLLFYSVGIGQISSEVPQNLSASRPQDRQFILSSKKLLLSDSGFYLCAWSTPGQLYGYTFGSGTRLTVV.

This chain links TRBV30 with TRBJ1-3; 9 bases align to TRBD1. The CDR3 is made up of 16 amino acids. Germline V gives CDR1 GTSNPN, CDR2 SVGIG (reference sequence). Trimming at V came to 0 bases and at J to 2 bases, leaving 5 bases not matched to a gene. The CDR3 is CAWSVPHRGPGNTIYF. The CDR3 DNA sequence: TGTGCCTGGAGTGTTCCGCACAGGGGGCCTGGAAACACCATATATTTT.

The gene calls are TRBV7-2 and TRBJ1-1, with TRBD1 matching over 7 bases. J gave up 4 bases and V 8 bases, and 16 bases lay outside the gene matches. Germline assignment: CDR1 SGHTA and CDR2 FQGNSA. CDR3 size: 16 residues. The CDR3 reads CASCDPMGQYVTEAFF. CDR3 coding DNA: TGTGCCAGCTGCGACCCGATGGGACAGTACGTCACTGAAGCTTTCTTT. Full variable domain (missing parts from reference TRBV7-2 and TRBJ1-1): GAGVSQSPSNKVTEKGKDVELRCDPISGHTALYWYRQSLGQGLEFLIYFQGNSAPDKSGLPSDRFSAERTGGSVSTLTIQRTQQEDSAVYLCASCDPMGQYVTEAFFGQGTRLTVV.

V is TRBV19 and J is TRBJ1-2; a possible D gene is TRBD1 (6 bases). Trimming cost V 7 bases and J 4 bases, with 10 bases left between them. The CDR3 has 12 residues. Germline V gene lookup returns CDR1 LNHDA and CDR2 SQIVND (reference sequence). CDR3: CASTGTSYGYTF. CDR3 nucleotide sequence: TGTGCCAGTACCGGGACAAGCTATGGCTACACCTTC.

The genes are TRBV6-4 and TRBJ1-6; 8 bases agree with TRBD1. V was pared by 0 bases and J by 2 bases, with 3 bases of the junction left unmatched. The CDR3 loop spans 17 amino acids. The V gene's germline CDR1 is MRHNA and CDR2 SNTAGT. The CDR3 protein is CASSDSTGVPYNSPLHF. CDR3 DNA sequence: TGTGCCAGCAGTGACTCGACAGGGGTTCCCTATAATTCACCCCTCCACTTT.